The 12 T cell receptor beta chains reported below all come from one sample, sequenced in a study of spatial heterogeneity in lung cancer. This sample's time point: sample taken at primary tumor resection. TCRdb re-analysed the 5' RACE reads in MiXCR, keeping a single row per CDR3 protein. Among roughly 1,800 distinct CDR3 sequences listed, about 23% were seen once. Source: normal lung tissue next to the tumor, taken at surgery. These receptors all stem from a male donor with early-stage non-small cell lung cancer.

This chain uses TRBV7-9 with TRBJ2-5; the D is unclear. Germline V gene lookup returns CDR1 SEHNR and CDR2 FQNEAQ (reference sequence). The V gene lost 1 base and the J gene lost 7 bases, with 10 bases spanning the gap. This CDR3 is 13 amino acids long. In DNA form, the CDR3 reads TGTGCCAGCAGCTTAGAGGCCTGGAGGACCCAGTACTTC. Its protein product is CASSLEAWRTQYF. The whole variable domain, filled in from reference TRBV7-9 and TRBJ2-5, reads DTGVSQNPRHKITKRGQNVTFRCDPISEHNRLYWYRQTLGQGPEFLTYFQNEAQLEKSRLLSDRFSAERPKGSFSTLEIQRTEQGDSAMYLCASSLEAWRTQYFGPGTRLLVL.

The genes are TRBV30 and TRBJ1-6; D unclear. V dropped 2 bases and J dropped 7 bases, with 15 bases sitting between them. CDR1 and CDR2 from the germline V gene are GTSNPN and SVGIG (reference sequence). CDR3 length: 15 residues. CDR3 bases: TGTGCCTGGAGTCTTGGGAGGGTTAGAAATTCACCCCTCCACTTT. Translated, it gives CAWSLGRVRNSPLHF.

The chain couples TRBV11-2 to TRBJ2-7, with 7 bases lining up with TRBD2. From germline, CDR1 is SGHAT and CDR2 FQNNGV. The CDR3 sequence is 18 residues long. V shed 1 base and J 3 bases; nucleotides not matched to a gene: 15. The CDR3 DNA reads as TGTGCCAGCAGCTTAGGCCCCCTTACGGCGGGAGTATACTACGAGCAGTACTTC. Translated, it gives CASSLGPLTAGVYYEQYF.

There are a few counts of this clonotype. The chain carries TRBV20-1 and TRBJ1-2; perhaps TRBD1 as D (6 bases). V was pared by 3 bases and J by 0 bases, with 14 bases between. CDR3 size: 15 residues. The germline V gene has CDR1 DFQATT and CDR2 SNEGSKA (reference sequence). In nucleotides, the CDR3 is TGCAGTGCTAGTCTGGCAGGGGTTGCTAACTATGGCTACACCTTC. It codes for CSASLAGVANYGYTF.

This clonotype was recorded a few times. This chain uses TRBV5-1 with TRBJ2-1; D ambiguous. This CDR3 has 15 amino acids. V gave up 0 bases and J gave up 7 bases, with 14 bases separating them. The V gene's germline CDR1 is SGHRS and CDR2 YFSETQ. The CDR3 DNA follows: TGCGCCAGCAGCTTGGATGCCAGGCAGAGGAATGAGCAGTTCTTC. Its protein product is CASSLDARQRNEQFF.

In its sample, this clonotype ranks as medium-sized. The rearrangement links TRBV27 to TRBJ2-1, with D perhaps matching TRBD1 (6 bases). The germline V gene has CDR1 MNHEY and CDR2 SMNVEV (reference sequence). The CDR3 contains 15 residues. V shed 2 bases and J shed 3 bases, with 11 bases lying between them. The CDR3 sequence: CASSLPGEGYNEQFF. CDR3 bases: TGTGCCAGCAGTTTACCAGGGGAAGGCTACAATGAGCAGTTCTTC.

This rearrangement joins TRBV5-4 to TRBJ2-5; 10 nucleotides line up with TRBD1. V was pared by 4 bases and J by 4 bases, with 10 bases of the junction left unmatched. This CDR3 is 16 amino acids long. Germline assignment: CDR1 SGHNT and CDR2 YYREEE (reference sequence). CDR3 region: CASSPWTGGEGETQYF. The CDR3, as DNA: TGTGCCAGCAGCCCCTGGACAGGGGGTGAAGGAGAGACCCAGTACTTC.

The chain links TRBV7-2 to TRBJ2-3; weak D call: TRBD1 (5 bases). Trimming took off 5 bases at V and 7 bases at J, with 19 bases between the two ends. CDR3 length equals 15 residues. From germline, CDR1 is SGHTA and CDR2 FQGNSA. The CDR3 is CASSPETVSGNTQYF. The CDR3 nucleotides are TGTGCCAGCAGCCCCGAGACAGTTTCAGGGAATACGCAGTATTTT. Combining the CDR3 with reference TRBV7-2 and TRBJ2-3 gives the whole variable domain GAGVSQSPSNKVTEKGKDVELRCDPISGHTALYWYRQSLGQGLEFLIYFQGNSAPDKSGLPSDRFSAERTGGSVSTLTIQRTQQEDSAVYLCASSPETVSGNTQYFGPGTRLTVL.

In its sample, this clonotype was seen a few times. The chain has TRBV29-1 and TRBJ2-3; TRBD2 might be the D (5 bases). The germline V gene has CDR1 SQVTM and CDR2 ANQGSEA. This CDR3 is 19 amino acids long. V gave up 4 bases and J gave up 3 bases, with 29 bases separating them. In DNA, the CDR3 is TGCAGCGTTGGCCTTGGTTTAGTGGGAGTGATACTTAATACAGATACGCAGTATTTT. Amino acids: CSVGLGLVGVILNTDTQYF.

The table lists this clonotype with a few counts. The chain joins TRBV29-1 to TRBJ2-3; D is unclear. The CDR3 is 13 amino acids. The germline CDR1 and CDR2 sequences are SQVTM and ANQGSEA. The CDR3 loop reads CGSLSRPPDTQYF. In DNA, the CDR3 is TGCGGAAGTCTCTCGAGACCCCCAGATACGCAGTATTTT.

The CDR3 DNA reads as TGTGCCAGCTACGGTGTGAACACTGAAGCTTTCTTT. It specifies CASYGVNTEAFF. The V and J genes are TRBV6-5 and TRBJ1-1; no reliable D call. Germline assignment: CDR1 MNHEY and CDR2 SVGAGI. The CDR3 is 12 amino acids. Trimming shortened V by 8 bases and J by 0 bases, and 7 bases separated the two germline ends.

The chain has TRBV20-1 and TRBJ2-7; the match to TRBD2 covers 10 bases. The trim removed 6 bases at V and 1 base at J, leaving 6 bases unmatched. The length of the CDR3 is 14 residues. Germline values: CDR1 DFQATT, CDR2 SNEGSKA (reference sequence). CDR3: CSALWTSGSYEQYF. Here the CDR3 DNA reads TGCAGTGCCCTTTGGACTAGCGGTTCCTACGAGCAGTACTTC.